This T cell receptor beta chain was sequenced for a study of blood T cell repertoires in COVID-19. Study background: In each case, the material was cDNA or gDNA derived from T cells, B-cell-depleted T cells, or PBMCs.

Sequencing was performed with immunoSEQ multiplex PCR; in TCRdb, only in-frame clones are kept and a portion is missing. The table records 410,000 or so clones, approximately 90% of them present only once. There are 13 residues in the CDR3. V lost 3 bases and J lost 3, with 9 bases in between. In germline, CDR1 is SGDLS, CDR2 YYNGEE. This clone was detected a few times. The sequenced sample consisted of peripheral blood. The origin of this receptor is a woman in her thirties or forties with COVID-19, enrolled during active disease. This rearrangement joins TRBV9 to TRBJ1-1; D uncertain. The CDR3 DNA reads as TGTGCCAGCAGCGCGGAGGCGGACACTGAAGCTTTCTTT. Its protein product is CASSAEADTEAFF. Drawing the rest from reference TRBV9 and TRBJ1-1, the complete variable domain is DSGVTQTPKHLITATGQRVTLRCSPRSGDLSVYWYQQSLDQGLQFLIQYYNGEERAKGNILERFSAQQFPDLHSELNLSSLELGDSALYFCASSAEADTEAFFGQGTRLTVV.